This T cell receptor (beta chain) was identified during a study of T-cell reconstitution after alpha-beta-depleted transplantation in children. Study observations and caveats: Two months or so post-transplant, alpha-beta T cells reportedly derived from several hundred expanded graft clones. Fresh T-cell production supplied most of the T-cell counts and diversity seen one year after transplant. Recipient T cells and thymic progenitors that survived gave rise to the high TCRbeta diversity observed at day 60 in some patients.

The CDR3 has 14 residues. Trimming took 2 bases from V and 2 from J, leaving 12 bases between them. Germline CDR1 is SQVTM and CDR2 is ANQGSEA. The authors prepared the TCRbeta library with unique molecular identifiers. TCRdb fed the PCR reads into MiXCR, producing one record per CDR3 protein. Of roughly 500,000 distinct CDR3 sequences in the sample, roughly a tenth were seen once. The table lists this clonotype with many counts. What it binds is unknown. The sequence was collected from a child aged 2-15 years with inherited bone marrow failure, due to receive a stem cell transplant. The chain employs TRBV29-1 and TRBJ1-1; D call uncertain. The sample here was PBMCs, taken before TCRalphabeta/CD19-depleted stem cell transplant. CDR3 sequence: CSVERRPFNTEAFF. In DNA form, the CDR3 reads TGCAGCGTTGAACGCAGGCCCTTCAACACTGAAGCTTTCTTT.